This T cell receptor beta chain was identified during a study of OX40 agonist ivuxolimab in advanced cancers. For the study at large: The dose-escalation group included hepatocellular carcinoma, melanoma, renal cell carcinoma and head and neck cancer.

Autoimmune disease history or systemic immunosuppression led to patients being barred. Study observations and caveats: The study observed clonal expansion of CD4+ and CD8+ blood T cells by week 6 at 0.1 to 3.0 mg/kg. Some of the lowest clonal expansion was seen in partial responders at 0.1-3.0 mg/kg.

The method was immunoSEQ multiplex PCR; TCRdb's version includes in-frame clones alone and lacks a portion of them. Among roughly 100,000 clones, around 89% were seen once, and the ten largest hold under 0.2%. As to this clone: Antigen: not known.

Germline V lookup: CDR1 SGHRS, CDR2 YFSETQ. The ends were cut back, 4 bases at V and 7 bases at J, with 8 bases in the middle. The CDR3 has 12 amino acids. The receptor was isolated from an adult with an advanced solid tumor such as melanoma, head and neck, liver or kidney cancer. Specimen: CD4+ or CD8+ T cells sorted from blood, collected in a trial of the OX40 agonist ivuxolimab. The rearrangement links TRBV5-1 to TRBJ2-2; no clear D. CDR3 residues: CASSTNIGELFF. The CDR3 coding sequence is TGCGCCAGCAGCACTAATATCGGGGAGCTGTTTTTT.